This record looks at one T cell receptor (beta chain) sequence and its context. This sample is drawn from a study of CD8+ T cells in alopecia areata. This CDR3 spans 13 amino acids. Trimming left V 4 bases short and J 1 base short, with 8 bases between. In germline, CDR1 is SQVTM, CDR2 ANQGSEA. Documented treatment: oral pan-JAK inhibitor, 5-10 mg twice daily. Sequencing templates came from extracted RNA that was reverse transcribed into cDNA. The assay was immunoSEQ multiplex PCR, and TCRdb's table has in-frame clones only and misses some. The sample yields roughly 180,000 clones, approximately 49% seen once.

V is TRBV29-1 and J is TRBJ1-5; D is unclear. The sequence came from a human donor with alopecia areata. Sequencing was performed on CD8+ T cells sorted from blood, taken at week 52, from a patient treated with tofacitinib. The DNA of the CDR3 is TGCAGCGTTGCAGAAGAAAGCAATCAGCCCCAGCATTTT. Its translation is CSVAEESNQPQHF.